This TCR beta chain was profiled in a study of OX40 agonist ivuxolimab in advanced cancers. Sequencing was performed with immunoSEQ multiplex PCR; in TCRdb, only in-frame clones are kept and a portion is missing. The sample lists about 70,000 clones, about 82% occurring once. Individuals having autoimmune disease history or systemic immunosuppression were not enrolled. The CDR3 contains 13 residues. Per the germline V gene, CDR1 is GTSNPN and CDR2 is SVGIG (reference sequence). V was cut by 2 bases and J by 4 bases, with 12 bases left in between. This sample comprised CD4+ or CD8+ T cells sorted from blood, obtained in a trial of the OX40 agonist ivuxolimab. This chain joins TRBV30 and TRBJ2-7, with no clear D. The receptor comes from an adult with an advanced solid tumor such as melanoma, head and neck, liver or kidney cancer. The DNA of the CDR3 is TGTGCCTGGAGTACCAGGCAGGTGTACGAGCAGTACTTC. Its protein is CAWSTRQVYEQYF.